Listed below are T cell receptor beta chains from one sample, sequenced in a study of response to subunit inactivated influenza vaccine. TCRdb recomputed calls from the RT-PCR reads with MiXCR, one row per CDR3 protein. The sample holds hundreds of thousands of distinct CDR3 sequences; approximately 7.6% are singletons and the top ten take roughly 13%. The material was PBMCs from blood, obtained approximately 25 months after vaccination. Receptor source: a man aged 45 to 70 who received an inactivated influenza vaccine. The CDR3 runs from the conserved cysteine through the conserved F or W. The order of the fields is clone size, J gene, V gene, CDR3 protein. The size field is filled for only some rows; it gives once, few, many or a size class.

abundance: many
j_gene: TRBJ1-5
v_gene: TRBV6-1
CDR3aa: CASRGTGEGQPQHF

abundance: .
j_gene: TRBJ2-2
v_gene: TRBV5-1
CDR3aa: CAISWRGQGGSGELFF

abundance: .
j_gene: TRBJ1-1
v_gene: TRBV6-5
CDR3aa: CASSSPGEAFF

abundance: .
j_gene: TRBJ1-5
v_gene: TRBV7-6
CDR3aa: CASSLGMGPQHF

abundance: .
j_gene: TRBJ2-7
v_gene: TRBV12-3/TRBV12-4
CDR3aa: CASKNTGVDEQYF

abundance: .
j_gene: TRBJ2-6
v_gene: TRBV5-6
CDR3aa: CASRTGGTGANVLTF

abundance: .
j_gene: TRBJ1-1
v_gene: TRBV5-1
CDR3aa: CASRLRQGTNTEAFF

abundance: few
j_gene: TRBJ2-3
v_gene: TRBV20-1
CDR3aa: CSARDRGPDTQYF

abundance: many
j_gene: TRBJ1-2
v_gene: TRBV5-1
CDR3aa: CASSDIGQGPSGYTF

abundance: few
j_gene: TRBJ2-7
v_gene: TRBV10-3
CDR3aa: CAISGQAPYEQYF

abundance: few
j_gene: TRBJ1-5
v_gene: TRBV28
CDR3aa: CASSLSGQGLNQPQHF

abundance: .
j_gene: TRBJ2-7
v_gene: TRBV10-3
CDR3aa: CAISEAGTGSVYEQYF

abundance: many
j_gene: TRBJ2-1
v_gene: TRBV20-1
CDR3aa: CSATGTSPEQFF

abundance: .
j_gene: TRBJ2-2
v_gene: TRBV2
CDR3aa: CASSNAIGGTGELFF

abundance: few
j_gene: TRBJ2-2
v_gene: TRBV6-5
CDR3aa: CASSYSAGSGTGELFF

abundance: .
j_gene: TRBJ2-7
v_gene: TRBV10-3
CDR3aa: CAISDRLAGNYEQYF

abundance: few
j_gene: TRBJ2-7
v_gene: TRBV20-1
CDR3aa: CSARDTGAGSYEQYF

abundance: few
j_gene: TRBJ2-7
v_gene: TRBV2
CDR3aa: CASKTESSYEQYF

abundance: .
j_gene: TRBJ2-5
v_gene: TRBV7-8
CDR3aa: CASSLALGLRQETQYF

abundance: .
j_gene: TRBJ1-2
v_gene: TRBV15
CDR3aa: CATSPTGLNYGYTF

abundance: .
j_gene: TRBJ2-1
v_gene: TRBV11-2
CDR3aa: CASSSKTGVWNEQFF

abundance: .
j_gene: TRBJ1-1
v_gene: TRBV30
CDR3aa: CAWNSPRVEAFF

abundance: .
j_gene: TRBJ2-3
v_gene: TRBV20-1
CDR3aa: CSASQPGPDTQYF

abundance: many
j_gene: TRBJ2-3
v_gene: TRBV6-2/TRBV6-3
CDR3aa: CASSQRPSDTDTQYF

abundance: few
j_gene: TRBJ2-1
v_gene: TRBV5-1
CDR3aa: CASSLASGGAGNEQFF

abundance: .
j_gene: TRBJ2-1
v_gene: TRBV3-1
CDR3aa: CASSPDGGPYNEQFF

abundance: few
j_gene: TRBJ1-4
v_gene: TRBV15
CDR3aa: CATSRSGQEAKLFF

abundance: .
j_gene: TRBJ2-7
v_gene: TRBV29-1
CDR3aa: CSVETWGSSYEQYF

abundance: many
j_gene: TRBJ1-1
v_gene: TRBV6-5
CDR3aa: CASSYLGNTEAFF

abundance: many
j_gene: TRBJ1-2
v_gene: TRBV6-5
CDR3aa: CASSYAQGYGYTF

abundance: .
j_gene: TRBJ2-1
v_gene: TRBV6-2/TRBV6-3
CDR3aa: CATSPAGGLHEQFF

abundance: .
j_gene: TRBJ2-2
v_gene: TRBV20-1
CDR3aa: CSAPHPGLYNTGELFF

abundance: many
j_gene: TRBJ1-1
v_gene: TRBV4-2
CDR3aa: CASSQDQAGDTEAFF

abundance: many
j_gene: TRBJ2-3
v_gene: TRBV7-2
CDR3aa: CASSLRRDTQYF

abundance: many
j_gene: TRBJ1-5
v_gene: TRBV6-2/TRBV6-3
CDR3aa: CASSYTTGQPQHF

abundance: few
j_gene: TRBJ2-1
v_gene: TRBV5-1
CDR3aa: CASSPAGTGKEYEQFF

abundance: few
j_gene: TRBJ2-7
v_gene: TRBV3-1
CDR3aa: CASSQLLAGGVPYEQYF

abundance: many
j_gene: TRBJ2-1
v_gene: TRBV12-3/TRBV12-4
CDR3aa: CASSFADNEQFF

abundance: .
j_gene: TRBJ1-4
v_gene: TRBV4-3
CDR3aa: CASSQEGGWGLYEKLFF

abundance: many
j_gene: TRBJ2-3
v_gene: TRBV7-2
CDR3aa: CASRDRTGGTDTQYF

abundance: many
j_gene: TRBJ2-7
v_gene: TRBV2
CDR3aa: CASSVPETPLQGLPSYEQYF

abundance: many
j_gene: TRBJ2-2
v_gene: TRBV5-1
CDR3aa: CASSQWTSGGRPGELFF

abundance: .
j_gene: TRBJ2-3
v_gene: TRBV24-1
CDR3aa: CATSDSLAAQYF

abundance: .
j_gene: TRBJ1-5
v_gene: TRBV6-1
CDR3aa: CASSALFDSNQPQHF

abundance: many
j_gene: TRBJ2-7
v_gene: TRBV20-1
CDR3aa: CRAQTPTSYEQYF

abundance: many
j_gene: TRBJ2-7
v_gene: TRBV6-2/TRBV6-3
CDR3aa: CASSRPTSRNSYEQYF

abundance: .
j_gene: TRBJ2-2
v_gene: TRBV23-1
CDR3aa: CARWRGGELFF

abundance: few
j_gene: TRBJ1-1
v_gene: TRBV28
CDR3aa: CASSLSGKVTEAFF

abundance: .
j_gene: TRBJ2-7
v_gene: TRBV19
CDR3aa: CASSPRRTGPTYEQYF

abundance: many
j_gene: TRBJ2-2
v_gene: TRBV12-3/TRBV12-4
CDR3aa: CASSLVFGGTGELFF

abundance: many
j_gene: TRBJ2-1
v_gene: TRBV7-2
CDR3aa: CASSLFQSGTNEQFF

abundance: few
j_gene: TRBJ2-1
v_gene: TRBV9
CDR3aa: CASSLPRSGNYNEQFF

abundance: few
j_gene: TRBJ1-3
v_gene: TRBV20-1
CDR3aa: CSANNGQLAGNTIYF

abundance: few
j_gene: TRBJ2-3
v_gene: TRBV14
CDR3aa: CASSQRGGPLRPDTQYF

abundance: .
j_gene: TRBJ2-7
v_gene: TRBV20-1
CDR3aa: CSARDPDGTAYEQYF

abundance: many
j_gene: TRBJ1-5
v_gene: TRBV12-3/TRBV12-4
CDR3aa: CASRSDRGVVQPQHF

abundance: few
j_gene: TRBJ2-5
v_gene: TRBV4-3
CDR3aa: CASSRFLTSGLQETQYF

abundance: few
j_gene: TRBJ2-5
v_gene: TRBV5-6
CDR3aa: CASSLARREETQYF